This TCR beta chain appears in the sequencing data of a study of shared clonotypes between healthy human individuals. Background on the study: Used for every donor were three CD4 naive, three CD4 memory, two CD8 naive and one CD8 memory plate. Whole-study results and caveats: Naive subsets usually exceeded memory subsets in estimated richness. The generation probabilities recorded for non-shared clonotypes fell below those of clonotypes shared by all four donors.

Authors' processing steps: Filtering differed for immunoSEQ, which gave only junction sequences without quality scores. The repertoire was sequenced with immunoSEQ multiplex PCR; TCRdb's copy has only in-frame clones and lacks some. Clone size and V and J calls were adopted from that table, with D and trimming inferred from the DNA. The table has about 2 million clones, roughly 95% seen once; the top ten hold about 1.1%. Concerning this clone itself: Antigen specificity is unknown.

Germline V gene data show CDR1 as SGDLS and CDR2 as YYNGEE. V lost 3 bases, J lost 0 bases, and 10 bases lay in between. The CDR3 is made up of 15 amino acids. In the naive CD8 group, cells lacked CD45RO and were positively selected for CCR7, so terminally differentiated effector memory CD45RA+ cells were left out. V usage is TRBV9 and J usage is TRBJ1-3, with D maybe TRBD1 (5 bases). Sequencing input: naive CD8+ T cells sorted from blood. The receptor was derived from a man in his late teens or twenties in good health. The chain's CDR3 is CASSEDSFSGNTIYF. Here the CDR3 DNA reads TGTGCCAGCAGCGAAGACAGTTTCTCTGGAAACACCATATATTTT.